Listed below are T cell receptor beta chains from one sample, sequenced in a study of T cells expressing NK-cell markers. TCRdb processed the 5' RACE reads again and assigns one entry to each CDR3 protein, with no DNA. This repertoire comprises about 370,000 distinct CDR3 sequences; its ten largest clones make up approximately 11%. Material: blood T cells: a sorted CD56 or NKG2C T cell subset, CD4+ or CD8+ T cells, or bulk PBMC T cells (not recorded which). The receptors were sampled from a woman aged 45-65 years in good health. Both conserved end residues are part of each CDR3.

V: TRBV29-1
J: TRBJ1-1
length: 14
CDR3: CSVRRLGATTEAFF

V: TRBV3-1
J: TRBJ2-7
length: 14
CDR3: CASSQGGGGYEQYF

V: TRBV7-9
J: TRBJ1-5
length: 17
CDR3: CASSLTGQDDSNQPQHF

V: TRBV11-2
J: TRBJ2-1
length: 12
CDR3: CASSLGERWQFF

V: TRBV11-2
J: TRBJ1-1
length: 15
CDR3: CASSFLDRGNTEAFF

V: TRBV7-6
J: TRBJ2-1
length: 15
CDR3: CASSLASGSLDEQFF

V: TRBV4-1
J: TRBJ2-3
length: 15
CDR3: CASSQGRASTDTQYF

V: TRBV12-5
J: TRBJ1-4
length: 14
CDR3: CASGLDRVVGKLFF

V: TRBV20-1
J: TRBJ2-1
length: 16
CDR3: CSAPAGSTNSPDEQFF

V: TRBV15
J: TRBJ2-1
length: 13
CDR3: CATRGAAYNEQFF

V: TRBV5-1
J: TRBJ2-7
length: 15
CDR3: CASSLGSGQPYEQYF

V: TRBV20-1
J: TRBJ1-5
length: 13
CDR3: CSARDGGLQPQHF

V: TRBV20-1
J: TRBJ1-1
length: 13
CDR3: CSGSEGGRAEAFF

V: TRBV4-1
J: TRBJ2-3
length: 17
CDR3: CASRSLGLAGEKDTQYF

V: TRBV18
J: TRBJ2-3
length: 15
CDR3: CASSLAEEGTDTQYF

V: TRBV5-1
J: TRBJ1-1
length: 13
CDR3: CASSLSSPHGAFF

V: TRBV4-1
J: TRBJ2-2
length: 18
CDR3: CASSETMRGPRSTGELFF

V: TRBV29-1
J: TRBJ2-6
length: 13
CDR3: CALGDSGANVLTF

V: TRBV19
J: TRBJ2-3
length: 14
CDR3: CASSAGSGADTQYF

V: TRBV27
J: TRBJ1-5
length: 15
CDR3: CASREQGAENQPQHF

V: TRBV28
J: TRBJ1-2
length: 14
CDR3: CASRSSGGALSDTF

V: TRBV7-9
J: TRBJ2-1
length: 15
CDR3: CASSFVRHSDGEQFF

V: TRBV6-5
J: TRBJ1-3
length: 11
CDR3: CASYSGNTIYF

V: TRBV24-1
J: TRBJ2-2
length: 15
CDR3: CATSVSGSPQVELFF

V: TRBV6-1
J: TRBJ2-3
length: 16
CDR3: CASSEFGGSSTDTQYF

V: TRBV27
J: TRBJ1-4
length: 14
CDR3: CASSAFGGNEKLFF

V: TRBV12-3/TRBV12-4
J: TRBJ2-5
length: 12
CDR3: CASATGWETQYF

V: TRBV7-2
J: TRBJ1-5
length: 15
CDR3: CASSLIGGSNQPQHF

V: TRBV12-3/TRBV12-4
J: TRBJ1-6
length: 14
CDR3: CASSPAVSGSPLHF

V: TRBV29-1
J: TRBJ1-4
length: 13
CDR3: CSVERYRGEKLFF

V: TRBV5-1
J: TRBJ2-5
length: 15
CDR3: CASSYIGRGEETQYF

V: TRBV5-4
J: TRBJ2-5
length: 19
CDR3: CASSLSRGPLIAPQETQYF

V: TRBV18
J: TRBJ1-1
length: 13
CDR3: CASSPQGMAEAFF

V: TRBV12-5
J: TRBJ2-3
length: 18
CDR3: CASGFVETGGGGTDTQYF

V: TRBV27
J: TRBJ1-1
length: 13
CDR3: CASSLFFGTEAFF

V: TRBV20-1
J: TRBJ2-7
length: 15
CDR3: CSATAEGREAYEQYF

V: TRBV20-1
J: TRBJ2-1
length: 13
CDR3: CSARGGAGNEQFF

V: TRBV12-3/TRBV12-4
J: TRBJ1-2
length: 14
CDR3: CASSLGQGALGYTF

V: TRBV3-1
J: TRBJ1-6
length: 15
CDR3: CASSQPGQINSPLHF

V: TRBV18
J: TRBJ1-2
length: 16
CDR3: CASSPFPGQESYGYTF